These T cell receptor beta chains were read from a single sample in a study of blood T cell repertoires in COVID-19. Produced via immunoSEQ multiplex PCR; TCRdb's table is partial and in-frame only. The sample holds some 80,000 clones, more than 75% seen once. Source material: peripheral blood. These receptors came from a human donor in a cohort sampled during active COVID-19. The CDR3 runs from the conserved cysteine through the conserved F or W. Fields, in order: J gene, V gene, CDR3 length, CDR3 protein.

j_call: TRBJ2-3
v_call: TRBV6-5
cdr3_length: 15
cdr3_aa: CASSYTLGAEDTQYF

j_call: TRBJ2-2
v_call: TRBV25-1
cdr3_length: 15
cdr3_aa: CASSDAGLNTGELFF

j_call: TRBJ1-2
v_call: TRBV28
cdr3_length: 14
cdr3_aa: CASCSGGLGDGYTF

j_call: TRBJ2-7
v_call: TRBV6-5
cdr3_length: 15
cdr3_aa: CASTTPGLAGGEQYF

j_call: TRBJ1-2
v_call: TRBV29-1
cdr3_length: 12
cdr3_aa: CSVGRDRVVYTF

j_call: TRBJ2-3
v_call: TRBV11-2
cdr3_length: 15
cdr3_aa: CASSLRTVSTDTQYF

j_call: TRBJ2-1
v_call: TRBV7-2
cdr3_length: 16
cdr3_aa: CASSFSGTMPYNEQFF

j_call: TRBJ1-4
v_call: TRBV6-5
cdr3_length: 15
cdr3_aa: CASSYTGADNEKLFF

j_call: TRBJ1-2
v_call: TRBV4-3
cdr3_length: 14
cdr3_aa: CASSQDGKRDGYTF

j_call: TRBJ2-7
v_call: TRBV11-2
cdr3_length: 12
cdr3_aa: CASSLLDYEQYF

j_call: TRBJ1-4
v_call: TRBV18
cdr3_length: 16
cdr3_aa: CASSPQRQGANEKLFF

j_call: TRBJ1-1
v_call: TRBV6-2/TRBV6-3
cdr3_length: 18
cdr3_aa: CASSPNIRTGTMNTEAFF

j_call: TRBJ2-7
v_call: TRBV5-1
cdr3_length: 17
cdr3_aa: CASSLGTLRRESYEQYF

j_call: TRBJ2-1
v_call: TRBV7-3
cdr3_length: 15
cdr3_aa: CASSPGTGSMNEQFF

j_call: TRBJ1-6
v_call: TRBV18
cdr3_length: 16
cdr3_aa: CASSRGIQRYNSPLHF

j_call: TRBJ1-1
v_call: TRBV5-1
cdr3_length: 13
cdr3_aa: CASSLRENTEAFF

j_call: TRBJ2-7
v_call: TRBV7-2
cdr3_length: 14
cdr3_aa: CASRSPRGSYEQYF

j_call: TRBJ1-5
v_call: TRBV7-9
cdr3_length: 14
cdr3_aa: CASSFGGNNQPQHF

j_call: TRBJ2-1
v_call: TRBV6-5
cdr3_length: 14
cdr3_aa: CASSYRDRVNEQFF

j_call: TRBJ2-7
v_call: TRBV29-1
cdr3_length: 14
cdr3_aa: CSVRSAGERYEQYF

j_call: TRBJ2-3
v_call: TRBV19
cdr3_length: 13
cdr3_aa: CASSLGSGDTQYF

j_call: TRBJ2-1
v_call: TRBV19
cdr3_length: 16
cdr3_aa: CASSLATSGGNNEQFF

j_call: TRBJ1-6
v_call: TRBV6-4
cdr3_length: 17
cdr3_aa: CASRKGTGGSGNSPLHF

j_call: TRBJ2-7
v_call: TRBV2
cdr3_length: 14
cdr3_aa: CASSVGQSSYEQYF

j_call: TRBJ2-7
v_call: TRBV29-1
cdr3_length: 12
cdr3_aa: CSVTGDNYEQYF

j_call: TRBJ2-5
v_call: TRBV18
cdr3_length: 16
cdr3_aa: CASSPLDRSSQETQYF

j_call: TRBJ2-7
v_call: TRBV7-3
cdr3_length: 16
cdr3_aa: CASSLNGLAGSSEQYF

j_call: TRBJ2-5
v_call: TRBV5-4
cdr3_length: 13
cdr3_aa: CASSFAGVETQYF

j_call: TRBJ2-1
v_call: TRBV3-1/TRBV3-2
cdr3_length: 17
cdr3_aa: CASSPPLGTGSYNEQFF

j_call: TRBJ2-3
v_call: TRBV9
cdr3_length: 15
cdr3_aa: CASSPAGGPRDTQYF

j_call: TRBJ2-1
v_call: TRBV6-2/TRBV6-3
cdr3_length: 15
cdr3_aa: CASSYNRGLNNEQFF

j_call: TRBJ2-7
v_call: TRBV28
cdr3_length: 14
cdr3_aa: CASRRLAGGYEQYF

j_call: TRBJ2-7
v_call: TRBV12-5
cdr3_length: 15
cdr3_aa: CASGSPGTGTYEQYF

j_call: TRBJ2-2
v_call: TRBV27
cdr3_length: 15
cdr3_aa: CASSLSTVSTGELFF

j_call: TRBJ2-6
v_call: TRBV4-3
cdr3_length: 15
cdr3_aa: CASSQGAGGANVLTF

j_call: TRBJ2-7
v_call: TRBV6-5
cdr3_length: 14
cdr3_aa: CASSLAGRTYEQYF

j_call: TRBJ2-5
v_call: TRBV7-2
cdr3_length: 16
cdr3_aa: CASTQGGGLGQETQYF

j_call: TRBJ1-2
v_call: TRBV28
cdr3_length: 17
cdr3_aa: CASSDPQTDRGPDGYTF

j_call: TRBJ2-7
v_call: TRBV2
cdr3_length: 16
cdr3_aa: CASSVAGGLGTYEQYF

j_call: TRBJ1-3
v_call: TRBV20-1
cdr3_length: 13
cdr3_aa: CSASPGREDTIYF

j_call: TRBJ2-5
v_call: TRBV7-2
cdr3_length: 13
cdr3_aa: CASSLSPMETQYF